These 17 T cell receptor beta chains were sequenced from one sample in a study of blood T cell repertoires in COVID-19. Profiling relied on immunoSEQ multiplex PCR, and the TCRdb table lists in-frame clones only, not all of them. The data hold 150,000 to 200,000 clones, with approximately 85% observed a single time. Sequenced sample: peripheral blood. These receptors all come from a man older than 75 with COVID-19, enrolled during active disease.

This sequence joins TRBV19 and TRBJ1-4, with D maybe TRBD1 (5 bases). Germline V gene sequence: CDR1 LNHDA, CDR2 SQIVND (reference sequence). Trimming shortened V by 5 bases and J by 0 bases, and 10 bases separated the two germline ends. The CDR3 loop spans 15 amino acids. The CDR3 spells CASSPRGATNEKLFF. The CDR3 nucleotides read TGTGCCAGTAGTCCCCGGGGGGCAACTAATGAAAAACTGTTTTTT.

The V gene is TRBV19, the J gene TRBJ2-7, with D maybe TRBD1 (7 bases). The CDR3 runs 14 residues. With 3 bases removed from V and 7 bases from J, the gap between germline ends came to 16 bases. The germline gives CDR1 LNHDA, CDR2 SQIVND (reference sequence). DNA of the CDR3: TGTGCCAGTAGTATCACCAGGGGGGTTCGGGAGCAGTACTTC. It yields the protein CASSITRGVREQYF.

In its sample, this clone was seen once. The rearrangement uses TRBV6-5 and TRBJ2-5, with TRBD1 matching 9 bases. Germline V gene lookup returns CDR1 MNHEY and CDR2 SVGAGI. The CDR3 loop spans 14 amino acids. The J segment lost 12 bases and the V segment lost 7 bases, leaving 15 bases of the junction unmatched. The CDR3 reads CASKRDRVGLLKYF. The CDR3 nucleotides are TGTGCCAGCAAGCGGGACAGGGTAGGCCTTCTTAAGTACTTC.

This chain joins TRBV11-3 and TRBJ1-3; the D is unclear. CDR3 size: 13 residues. V lost 4 bases and J 4 bases, leaving 8 bases between the germline ends. Germline CDR1 and CDR2: SGHNT and YENEEA. The CDR3 DNA is TGTGCCAGCAGCTCCAGAGGAGGAAACACCATATATTTT. This translates into CASSSRGGNTIYF.

The V gene is TRBV9, the J gene TRBJ1-5; 7 bases are shared with TRBD1. Trimming removed 4 bases from V and 6 bases from J; junction bases left unmatched: 4. Germline lookup yields CDR1 SGDLS and CDR2 YYNGEE. This CDR3 is built from 13 residues. CDR3 nucleotides: TGTGCCAGCAGCTCAGACAGGGCTCAGCCCCAGCATTTT. Residues: CASSSDRAQPQHF.

The chain's CDR3 is CASTYGRGTGELFF. The CDR3 DNA reads TGTGCCAGTACCTATGGAAGGGGAACCGGGGAGCTGTTTTTT. The chain couples TRBV19 to TRBJ2-2; perhaps TRBD1 as D (5 bases). The V gene lost 7 bases and the J gene lost 5 bases, with 14 bases spanning the gap. The germline CDR1 and CDR2 sequences are LNHDA and SQIVND (reference sequence). The CDR3 has 14 amino acids.

The chain uses TRBV6-2 or TRBV6-3 and TRBJ1-1, with a possible D match to TRBD1 (5 bases). CDR3 length: 12 amino acids. Trimming took off 6 bases at V and 8 bases at J, with 13 bases between the two ends. CDR1 is MNHEY and CDR2 is SVGEGT in the germline V gene. The CDR3 spells CASSVTGGEAFF. The CDR3 DNA reads as TGTGCCAGCAGCGTAACGGGGGGGGAAGCTTTCTTT.

CDR3 sequence reads: CASSSYQTDVPEAFF. The CDR3 DNA sequence: TGCGCCAGCAGCTCCTACCAGACAGACGTGCCTGAAGCTTTCTTT. The chain uses TRBV5-1 and TRBJ1-1; D perhaps matches TRBD1 (5 bases). Per the germline V gene, CDR1 is SGHRS and CDR2 is YFSETQ. CDR3 length equals 15 residues. Trimming shortened V by 3 bases and J by 6 bases, and 18 bases separated the two germline ends.

V usage is TRBV6-5 and J usage is TRBJ2-1; weak D call: TRBD1 (5 bases). Trimming left V 4 bases short and J 6 bases short, with 10 bases between. The CDR3 extends over 13 amino acids. Germline-derived CDR1 and CDR2 are MNHEY and SVGAGI. The CDR3 loop reads CASSSDSFNEQFF. The DNA for the CDR3 is TGTGCCAGCAGTTCCGACAGCTTCAATGAGCAGTTCTTC.

The chain is built from TRBV6-5 and TRBJ2-2; D gene unclear. CDR1 and CDR2 (germline): MNHEY, SVGAGI. The CDR3 consists of 15 residues. V lost 2 bases and J 4 bases, leaving 11 bases between the germline ends. The CDR3 region has the DNA TGTGCCAGCAGTTACCGGCGGAGTCCCACCGGGGAGCTGTTTTTT. Translated: CASSYRRSPTGELFF.

The V and J genes are TRBV4-2 and TRBJ2-7, with D possibly being TRBD1 (6 bases). Trimming left V 0 bases short and J 0 bases short, with 15 bases between. This CDR3 has 17 amino acids. Per the germline V gene, CDR1 is LGHNA and CDR2 is YNFKEQ. The CDR3, as DNA: TGTGCCAGCAGCCAAGACAGGGCAAGGACAGACTCCTACGAGCAGTACTTC. Its translation is CASSQDRARTDSYEQYF.

The chain has TRBV6-2 or TRBV6-3 and TRBJ1-1; no definite D call. Trimming took off 5 bases at V and 3 bases at J, with 10 bases between the two ends. The germline V gene encodes CDR1 MNHEY and CDR2 SVGEGT. CDR3 length equals 13 residues. For the CDR3, the DNA is TGTGCCAGCAGTAGTTACCCGGACACTGAAGCTTTCTTT. Translating gives CASSSYPDTEAFF.

This rearrangement joins TRBV6-5 to TRBJ1-4; 9 nucleotides match TRBD1. V trimming: 6 bases; J trimming: 5 bases; junction bases outside the gene matches: 4. Germline CDR1 is MNHEY and CDR2 is SVGAGI. This CDR3 region has 14 residues. The CDR3 region has the DNA TGTGCCAGCAGCCGGGACAGGGACAATGAAAAACTGTTTTTT. This sequence encodes CASSRDRDNEKLFF.

A few counts support this clone. The chain recombines TRBV12-3 or TRBV12-4 with TRBJ2-7, with D possibly matching TRBD1 (6 bases). Trimming took 6 bases from V and 6 from J, leaving 12 bases between them. This CDR3 contains 12 residues. For the CDR3, the DNA is TGTGCCAGCAGATTGGGGGCTCTCGAGCAGTACTTC. Translating it yields CASRLGALEQYF.

This clone was detected only once. The rearrangement links TRBV11-1 to TRBJ2-5; D not resolved. The CDR3 totals 16 residues. The ends were cut back, 2 bases at V and 1 base at J, with 14 bases in the middle. Germline V gene data show CDR1 as SGHAT and CDR2 as FQDESV (reference sequence). CDR3 protein: CASSLTLWAFQETQYF. The CDR3 DNA reads as TGTGCCAGCAGCTTAACCCTCTGGGCTTTCCAAGAGACCCAGTACTTC.

This sequence joins TRBV3-1 (or the pseudogene TRBV3-2) and TRBJ2-7, with 7 bases lining up with TRBD2. Germline V gives CDR1 LGHDT, CDR2 YNNKEL (reference sequence). The junction had 15 bases not matched to a gene; V was cut back by 10 bases and J by 0 bases. The CDR3 has 16 residues. DNA of the CDR3: TGTGCCACCCGCCAAGGAGGTGGGACTACCTCCTACGAGCAGTACTTC. Its translation is CATRQGGGTTSYEQYF.

The gene calls are TRBV27 and TRBJ1-1; tentatively, D is TRBD1 (5 bases). CDR1 and CDR2 from the germline V gene are MNHEY and SMNVEV (reference sequence). V lost 5 bases to trimming and J lost 4 bases, with 20 bases between them. This CDR3 is built from 16 residues. CDR3 sequence (DNA): TGTGCCAGCAGTCGAACCTCGACAGCCATGGGCACTGAAGCTTTCTTT. This codes for CASSRTSTAMGTEAFF.